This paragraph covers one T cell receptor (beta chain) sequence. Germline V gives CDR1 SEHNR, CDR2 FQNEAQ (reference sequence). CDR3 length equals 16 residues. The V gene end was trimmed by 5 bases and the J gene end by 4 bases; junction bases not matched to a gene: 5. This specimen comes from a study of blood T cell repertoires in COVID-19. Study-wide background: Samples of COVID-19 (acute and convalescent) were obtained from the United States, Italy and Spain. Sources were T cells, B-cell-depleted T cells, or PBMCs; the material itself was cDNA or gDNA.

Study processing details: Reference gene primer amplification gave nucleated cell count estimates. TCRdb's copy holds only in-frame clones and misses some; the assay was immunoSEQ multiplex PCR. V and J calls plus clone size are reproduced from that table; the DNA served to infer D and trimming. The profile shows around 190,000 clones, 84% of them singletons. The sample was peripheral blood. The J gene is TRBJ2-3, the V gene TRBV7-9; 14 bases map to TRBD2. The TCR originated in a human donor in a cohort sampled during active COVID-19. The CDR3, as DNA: TGTGCCAGCAGCCAGGGACTAGCGGGAGCTGCAGATACGCAGTATTTT. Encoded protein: CASSQGLAGAADTQYF.